These 10 T cell receptor beta chains originate from one sample sequenced in a study of long-term antiretroviral therapy in people with HIV. immunoSEQ v3.0 was run at survey level. Method: immunoSEQ multiplex PCR; TCRdb's copy keeps in-frame clones and lacks some. The sample has around 21,000 clones, 81% seen once; the top ten hold approximately 7%. The material was unsorted PBMCs, obtained 1.5 years after starting antiretroviral therapy. These receptors all stem from a man aged 30 to 45 with HIV.

The rearrangement links TRBV7-2 to TRBJ2-1, with 7 positions matching TRBD2. Germline trimming cut 2 bases from V and 7 bases from J; bases unmatched to any gene: 17. The V gene's germline CDR1 is SGHTA and CDR2 FQGNSA. This CDR3 has 18 amino acids. The CDR3 is CASSLPTTLAEVGNEQFF. The CDR3 DNA sequence: TGTGCCAGCAGCTTACCGACCACTCTAGCGGAGGTGGGGAATGAGCAGTTCTTC.

The chain employs TRBV6-1 and TRBJ2-2, with D unresolved. The CDR3 is 15 residues long. V lost 1 base and J 4 bases, leaving 10 bases between the germline ends. Germline V CDR1 and CDR2: MNHNS, SASEGT. This CDR3 reads CASSEGTELTGELFF. The CDR3 DNA reads as TGTGCCAGCAGTGAAGGAACAGAGCTCACCGGGGAGCTGTTTTTT.

This clone was seen a few times. The chain combines TRBV10-3 with TRBJ1-2; no firm D call. The CDR3 has 18 residues. CDR1 ENHRY and CDR2 SYGVKD come from the germline V gene. V gave up 1 base and J gave up 0 bases, with 18 bases separating them. CDR3 loop: CAISEFSPVLPTNYGYTF. CDR3 bases: TGTGCCATCAGTGAGTTCTCGCCGGTTCTTCCGACTAACTATGGCTACACCTTC.

The chain couples TRBV5-5 to TRBJ2-1; TRBD1 is a possible D gene (7 bases). Germline V CDR1 and CDR2: SGHKS, YYEKEE (reference sequence). CDR3 length equals 15 residues. Trimming stripped 7 bases from V and 2 bases from J, with 16 bases between. In nucleotides, the CDR3 is TGTGCCAGCGTTACAGGGGCGGGAACCTACAATGAGCAGTTCTTC. Translation: CASVTGAGTYNEQFF.

CDR3 amino acids: CASWPSGGVNNEQFF. CDR3 nucleotides: TGTGCCAGCTGGCCTAGCGGGGGGGTCAACAATGAGCAGTTCTTC. The chain uses TRBV27 and TRBJ2-1, with TRBD2 matching 12 bases. The germline gives CDR1 MNHEY, CDR2 SMNVEV (reference sequence). The junction had 7 bases not matched to a gene; V was cut back by 8 bases and J by 5 bases. This CDR3 has 15 residues.

This clone turned up a few times. The chain recombines TRBV7-8 with TRBJ1-5; TRBD1 matches at 7 bases. From germline, CDR1 is SGHVS and CDR2 FQNEAQ. Unmatched junction bases numbered 16, after V lost 5 bases and J lost 6 bases. The length of the CDR3 is 17 residues. CDR3 sequence: CASSLTGTALMSQPQHF. The CDR3 bases are TGTGCCAGCAGCCTCACCGGGACAGCACTTATGAGTCAGCCCCAGCATTTT.

The chain links TRBV7-9 to TRBJ2-7; 7 nucleotides agree with TRBD1. Looked up from germline, CDR1 is SEHNR and CDR2 is FQNEAQ (reference sequence). The CDR3 totals 18 residues. Trimming at V came to 5 bases and at J to 1 base, leaving 17 bases not matched to a gene. CDR3 residues: CASSPSNRGYLKSYEQYF. DNA of the CDR3: TGTGCCAGCAGCCCGTCAAACAGGGGCTATCTTAAATCCTACGAGCAGTACTTC.

The chain couples TRBV6-1 to TRBJ2-7; D is unclear. Germline CDR1 and CDR2: MNHNS and SASEGT. This CDR3 is 13 amino acids long. V was cut by 4 bases and J by 4 bases, with 11 bases left in between. CDR3 protein: CASSGSAGYEQYF. The CDR3 nucleotides read TGTGCCAGCAGTGGCTCGGCCGGGTACGAGCAGTACTTC.

V and J are TRBV10-3 and TRBJ2-7; weak D call: TRBD2 (6 bases). The V end was cut by 0 bases, the J end by 2 bases, with 11 bases between. CDR1 is ENHRY, CDR2 SYGVKD, per germline. The CDR3 runs 15 residues. CDR3 nucleotide sequence: TGTGCCATCAGTGAGTCGTTCCTAGCGACCTACGAGCAGTACTTC. Protein sequence: CAISESFLATYEQYF.

This sequence joins TRBV13 and TRBJ2-3; D gene unclear. From germline, CDR1 is PRHDT and CDR2 FYEKMQ (reference sequence). This CDR3 is 13 amino acids long. The V gene lost 5 bases and the J gene lost 2 bases, with 8 bases spanning the gap. CDR3 nucleotides: TGTGCCAGCAGCAAGGACGTCACAGATACGCAGTATTTT. It encodes CASSKDVTDTQYF.